A single sample is the source of the 16 T cell receptor beta chains below, sequenced in a study of beta chain features in type 1 diabetes. Study outcomes and limitations: For Type 1 diabetes patients, all four CD4+ subsets carried TCRB CDR3s that were moderately but significantly shorter.

Their target antigens are unknown. Expressed TCRB transcripts were sequenced after all isolated RNA was converted to cDNA. Generated by immunoSEQ multiplex PCR, the TCRdb table keeps only in-frame clones and is missing some. The sample lists tens of thousands of clones, roughly 45% seen once, with roughly 0.13% in the top ten. Sequencing was carried out using stem cell memory CD4+ T cells from blood. The receptors originated from a man aged 30 to 39 with type 1 diabetes.

This clone was picked up a small number of times. The chain couples TRBV5-1 to TRBJ2-1; the D is unclear. Trimming removed 0 bases at V and 10 bases at J, with 11 bases between. CDR1 SGHRS and CDR2 YFSETQ come from the germline V gene. The CDR3 extends over 13 amino acids. The CDR3 nucleotides read TGCGCCAGCAGCTTGGCCCCGCGCCGGGAGCAGTTCTTC. It codes for CASSLAPRREQFF.

J is TRBJ2-1 and V is TRBV25-1, with 7 bases that match TRBD2. Germline CDR1 and CDR2: MGHDK and SYGVNS. This CDR3 has 12 amino acids. After removal of 3 bases from V and 10 bases from J, the junction contained 3 bases not matched to a gene. As DNA, the CDR3 is TGTGCCAGCAGTGAGGGAGGGAACGAGCAGTTCTTC. This sequence encodes CASSEGGNEQFF.

V usage is TRBV21-1 and J usage is TRBJ2-1; the DNA was not compared with TRBD2, the D call given in the table. TRBV21-1 corresponds to a pseudogene. The CDR3 totals 18 residues. The CDR3 coding sequence is TGTGCCAGCAGCAAAATCGGGGGGCGACGGGAGGGCCTCGAGGAGCAGTTCTTC. It yields the protein CASSKIGGRREGLEEQFF.

This clone was found a few times. The CDR3 reads CSVEGQGQAPDTQYF. In DNA form, the CDR3 reads TGCAGCGTTGAAGGTCAAGGACAGGCGCCAGATACGCAGTATTTT. The V gene is TRBV29-1, the J gene TRBJ2-3, with 7 bases that match TRBD1. Germline trimming cut 1 base from V and 4 bases from J; bases unmatched to any gene: 8. This CDR3 has 15 amino acids. Germline V gives CDR1 SQVTM, CDR2 ANQGSEA.

The rearrangement uses TRBV5-8 and TRBJ2-5; 7 positions match TRBD1. Losses at the gene ends were 0 bases for V and 0 bases for J; bases not matched to a gene: 2. The germline V gene encodes CDR1 SGHTS and CDR2 YDEGEE. This CDR3 is built from 15 residues. The CDR3 DNA sequence: TGTGCCAGCAGCTTGGGGGGGACAGACCAAGAGACCCAGTACTTC. The encoded protein is CASSLGGTDQETQYF.

The chain combines TRBV19 with TRBJ1-2, with no clear D. This CDR3 contains 13 residues. Trimming took off 5 bases at V and 0 bases at J, with 7 bases between the two ends. The germline gives CDR1 LNHDA, CDR2 SQIVND (reference sequence). The CDR3 reads CASSENTNYGYTF. The CDR3 DNA is TGTGCCAGTAGTGAGAATACTAACTATGGCTACACCTTC.

The CDR3 reads CASSREGWGTQYF. CDR3 DNA sequence: TGTGCCAGCTCACGAGAGGGCTGGGGGACCCAGTACTTC. The chain links TRBV18 to TRBJ2-5; tentatively, D is TRBD2 (5 bases). The germline gives CDR1 KGHSH, CDR2 LQKENI. The CDR3 is 13 amino acids. Trimming took off 4 bases at V and 7 bases at J, with 13 bases between the two ends.

The chain uses TRBV2 and TRBJ2-5; the D gene is possibly TRBD2 (6 bases). This CDR3 has 14 amino acids. Germline V gene lookup returns CDR1 SNHLY and CDR2 FYNNEI. V dropped 7 bases and J dropped 2 bases, with 14 bases sitting between them. The CDR3 loop is CASKQRATQETQYF. DNA for the CDR3: TGTGCCAGCAAACAGCGGGCAACTCAAGAGACCCAGTACTTC.

The rearrangement links TRBV7-2 to TRBJ2-1; D not resolved. CDR1 and CDR2 (germline): SGHTA, FQGNSA. The CDR3 has 12 amino acids. The ends were cut back, 1 base at V and 9 bases at J, with 7 bases in the middle. The CDR3, as DNA: TGTGCCAGCAGCTTAGTAGGCGGTGAGCAGTTCTTC. Its translation: CASSLVGGEQFF.

The chain uses TRBV7-3 and TRBJ2-1; D might be TRBD2 (6 bases). There are 14 residues in the CDR3. Germline-derived CDR1 and CDR2 are SGHTA and FQGTGA. Trimming took 5 bases from V and 0 from J, leaving 8 bases between them. The DNA of the CDR3 is TGTGCCAGCAGCGTGACTAGCTCCTACAATGAGCAGTTCTTC. Translation gives CASSVTSSYNEQFF.

The V gene is TRBV7-6, the J gene TRBJ2-3, with D perhaps matching TRBD2 (7 bases). There are 15 residues in the CDR3. With 5 bases removed from V and 6 bases from J, the gap between germline ends came to 18 bases. The germline V gene encodes CDR1 SGHVS and CDR2 FNYEAQ. CDR3 DNA: TGTGCCAGCAGCCCGAAGGGGGAGGGCCTGGATACGCAGTATTTT. Amino acids: CASSPKGEGLDTQYF.

The chain recombines TRBV6-5 with TRBJ1-1, with D uncertain. Trimming removed 1 base at V and 2 bases at J, with 5 bases between. The CDR3 spans 13 residues. CDR1 and CDR2 (germline): MNHEY, SVGAGI. The DNA of the CDR3 is TGTGCCAGCAGTTACTGGCTTAACACTGAAGCTTTCTTT. The encoded protein is CASSYWLNTEAFF.

This chain connects TRBV21-1 to TRBJ2-1; the table's D gene call, TRBD2, was not cross checked with the DNA. TRBV21-1 is termed a pseudogene. The CDR3 extends over 17 amino acids. CDR3 in amino acids: CASILRRTGGSYNEQFF. CDR3 bases: TGTGCCAGCATCCTACGTCGCACGGGAGGGTCCTACAATGAGCAGTTCTTC.

This clone was recorded only once. The chain joins TRBV7-2 to TRBJ1-5; no reliable D call. CDR3 size: 15 residues. Germline V lookup: CDR1 SGHTA, CDR2 FQGNSA. V was cut by 1 base and J by 0 bases, with 7 bases left in between. The CDR3 coding sequence is TGTGCCAGCAGCTTAGACATCAATAGCAATCAGCCCCAGCATTTT. This gives the protein CASSLDINSNQPQHF. The entire variable domain, with the rest obtained from reference TRBV7-2 and TRBJ1-5, is as follows: GAGVSQSPSNKVTEKGKDVELRCDPISGHTALYWYRQSLGQGLEFLIYFQGNSAPDKSGLPSDRFSAERTGGSVSTLTIQRTQQEDSAVYLCASSLDINSNQPQHFGDGTRLSIL.

The V gene is TRBV25-1, the J gene TRBJ1-5, with 7 bases identical to TRBD1. Germline V gene sequence: CDR1 MGHDK, CDR2 SYGVNS. This CDR3 region has 13 residues. The V gene end was trimmed by 5 bases and the J gene end by 4 bases; junction bases not matched to a gene: 2. The CDR3 nucleotides are TGTGCCAGCAGTACAGGGGATAATCAGCCCCAGCATTTT. Translated, it gives CASSTGDNQPQHF.

J is TRBJ1-1 and V is TRBV7-9; D is perhaps TRBD1 (6 bases). Germline lookup yields CDR1 SEHNR and CDR2 FQNEAQ (reference sequence). V lost 6 bases and J 11 bases, leaving 22 bases between the germline ends. The CDR3 has 14 amino acids. The CDR3 DNA reads TGTGCCAGCAGGGAGGGGGGGCCTTTCGCGGCGGCTTTCTTT. Translating it yields CASREGGPFAAAFF.